This T cell receptor beta chain was documented in a study of shared clonotypes between healthy human individuals. Whole-study findings and limits: For naive CD4 cells, approximately 4.7% of clonotypes were shared across a few donors.

Naive CD8 isolation took CD45RO-negative cells positively selected for CCR7 and excluded terminally differentiated effector memory CD45RA+ cells. Nashville, Tennessee was home to all donors, each a Caucasian adult. Germline V gene lookup returns CDR1 MRHNA and CDR2 SNTAGT. CDR3 length equals 19 residues. The ends lost 0 bases at V and 4 bases at J; junction bases unmatched: 9. Each subset's genomic DNA was shared equally among a number of immunoSEQ plates. Generated by immunoSEQ multiplex PCR, the TCRdb table keeps only in-frame clones and is missing some. The repertoire holds just over 2,000,000 clones, with 85% to 95% as singletons. To note about this clone: Its specificity is unknown.

The sample comprised naive CD8+ T cells sorted from blood. The chain employs TRBV6-4 and TRBJ2-6, with TRBD2 matching 10 bases. The source is a man aged 18-30 years in good health. The CDR3 nucleotides read TGTGCCAGCAGTGACTCCCCTAGCGGGGGTCTATGGGGGGCCAACGTCCTGACTTTC. It translates to CASSDSPSGGLWGANVLTF.